What follows is one TCR beta chain and its context. These data are taken from a study of control samples from healthy donors and cancer patients. Using immunoSEQ multiplex PCR, the repertoire was profiled, and TCRdb retains in-frame clones only, with some absent. The table shows approximately 12,000 clones, with roughly 95% occurring only once. This CDR3 spans 14 amino acids. Trimming cost V 3 bases and J 2 bases; bases outside gene matches: 3. The germline CDR1 and CDR2 sequences are MGHRA and YSYEKL. The sequence derives from a man aged 70-80 years with head and neck cancer. V gene TRBV4-1 combines with J gene TRBJ2-7; the match to TRBD1 covers 8 bases. Input material: PBMCs. The CDR3 spells CASSHPTGAYEQYF. The CDR3 DNA is TGCGCCAGCAGCCATCCGACAGGGGCCTACGAGCAGTACTTC.